Following are 6 T cell receptor beta chains from one sample sequenced in a study of blood T cells in healthy people across ages. The second PCR ran roughly 7 to 12 cycles with a sample-barcoded 5' primer and J-beta primers. TCRdb passed the 5' RACE reads through MiXCR, listing each CDR3 protein once. Altogether approximately 800,000 distinct CDR3 sequences are present, approximately 59% being singletons, with the ten largest covering 25% to 35%. The sequencing input was blood. These receptors were collected from a man between 25 and 39 years old in good health.

The chain recombines TRBV5-1 with TRBJ2-7; 8 nucleotides match TRBD1. CDR1 and CDR2 (germline): SGHRS, YFSETQ. The CDR3 runs to 15 residues. With V trimmed by 4 bases and J by 1 base, 7 bases remained unmatched. CDR3 residues: CASSRDRTPSYEQYF. The CDR3 nucleotides read TGCGCCAGCAGCCGGGACAGGACCCCTTCCTACGAGCAGTACTTC.

V is TRBV6-5 and J is TRBJ1-2; unclear D gene. The CDR3 consists of 13 residues. CDR1 is MNHEY and CDR2 is SVGAGI in the germline V gene. V was trimmed by 0 bases and J by 7 bases, leaving 9 bases between them. CDR3 nucleotides: TGTGCCAGCAGTTACTCGTATATTACTGGCTACACCTTC. This translates into CASSYSYITGYTF.

V is TRBV6-6 and J is TRBJ2-7; D unresolved. The end of the DNA is better explained by TRBJ2-5, so the J call may be wrong. Looked up from germline, CDR1 is MNHNY and CDR2 is SVGAGI (reference sequence). This CDR3 comprises 13 residues. CDR3 region: CASSLMAERTQYF. Written as DNA, the CDR3 is TGTGCCAGCAGTTTGATGGCAGAACGGACCCAGTACTTC.

V gene TRBV2 combines with J gene TRBJ1-2, with 8 bases identical to TRBD1. CDR3 size: 15 residues. Germline loops: CDR1 SNHLY, CDR2 FYNNEI. Unmatched junction bases numbered 10, after V lost 6 bases and J lost 4 bases. CDR3 bases: TGTGCCAGCAGGCTCGGGACAGGAGGCTCCTATGGCTACACCTTC. Its protein product is CASRLGTGGSYGYTF. The full variable domain, in which reference TRBV2 and TRBJ1-2 provide the parts outside the CDR3, is EPEVTQTPSHQVTQMGQEVILRCVPISNHLYFYWYRQILGQKVEFLVSFYNNEISEKSEIFDDQFSVERPDGSNFTLKIRSTKLEDSAMYFCASRLGTGGSYGYTFGSGTRLTVV.

The chain carries TRBV27 and TRBJ1-1; D possibly corresponds to TRBD1 (6 bases). Germline CDR1 and CDR2: MNHEY and SMNVEV (reference sequence). CDR3 length: 15 residues. V lost 4 bases and J 0 bases, leaving 12 bases between the germline ends. The CDR3 region has the DNA TGTGCCAGCAGTTACTCGAGGGGGGTGAACACTGAAGCTTTCTTT. The encoded protein is CASSYSRGVNTEAFF.

This clonotype was seen a few times. This sequence joins TRBV7-9 and TRBJ2-7; no clear D. The CDR3 totals 14 residues. Germline V gene data show CDR1 as SEHNR and CDR2 as FQNEAQ (reference sequence). The ends were cut back, 0 bases at V and 2 bases at J, with 8 bases in the middle. Here the CDR3 DNA reads TGTGCCAGCAGCTTAGCTGGGAAACCCTACGAGCAGTACTTC. Its protein product is CASSLAGKPYEQYF.